The clone carrying this TCR beta chain turned up a few times. The library targeted TCRbeta and was prepared with unique molecular identifiers. Using its own MiXCR run on the PCR reads, TCRdb lists one record per CDR3 protein. The table has about 480,000 distinct CDR3 sequences, roughly an eighth seen once. The CDR3 is made up of 17 amino acids. The junction had 8 bases not matched to a gene; V was cut back by 0 bases and J by 8 bases. The data belong to a study of T-cell reconstitution after alpha-beta-depleted transplantation in children. The sequencing here drew on PBMCs from the stem cell graft donor, taken from the stem cell graft. The sequence derives from a human donor who donated a stem cell graft to a child with combined immunodeficiency. V usage is TRBV12-3 or TRBV12-4 and J usage is TRBJ2-1; TRBD2 aligns across 12 bases. Here the CDR3 DNA reads TGTGCCAGCAGTTTAGCGGGGGGGGCTAGCGGGAGGGATGAGCAGTTCTTC. Translated: CASSLAGGASGRDEQFF.